This T cell receptor beta chain is drawn from a study of T cell repertoires in cytomegalovirus infection. On the study more broadly: The public TCR beta signatures pointed to both CMV infection and matching HLA type. General study findings and limits: Summed public TCR beta family frequency identified CMV carriers bearing the relevant HLA. In two of eight donors, the top clonotype was HLA-C-restricted CMV-specific.

The CDR3 is made up of 14 amino acids. Germline V lookup: CDR1 MNHNS, CDR2 SASEGT. TCRdb re-called the reads with MiXCR, one entry per CDR3 protein. The data show approximately 500,000 distinct CDR3 sequences, about 15% seen once. This clonotype was counted many times. Its target is not known. At one end the junction does not follow the germline gene, possibly because of a read error. V gene TRBV6-1 combines with J gene TRBJ1-1; D possibly corresponds to TRBD1 (5 bases). What was sequenced was CD8+ T cells from PBMCs. The sequence was collected from a human donor in good health (CMV status not recorded). Some clones in this sample may be carry-over from other donors' samples. The CDR3 is CASREIEGNPEAFF. CDR3 bases: TGTGCCAGCAGGGAAATAGAGGGGAACCCTGAAGCTTTCTTT.